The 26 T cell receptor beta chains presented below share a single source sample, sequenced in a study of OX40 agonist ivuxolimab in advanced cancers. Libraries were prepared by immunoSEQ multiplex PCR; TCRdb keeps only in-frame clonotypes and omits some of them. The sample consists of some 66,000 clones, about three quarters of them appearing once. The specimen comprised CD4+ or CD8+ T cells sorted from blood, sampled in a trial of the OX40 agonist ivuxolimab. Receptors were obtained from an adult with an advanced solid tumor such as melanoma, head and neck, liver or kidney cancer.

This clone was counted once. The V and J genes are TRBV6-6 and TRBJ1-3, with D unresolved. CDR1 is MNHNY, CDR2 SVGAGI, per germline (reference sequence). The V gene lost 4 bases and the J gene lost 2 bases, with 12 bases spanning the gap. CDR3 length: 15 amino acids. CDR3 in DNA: TGTGCCAGCAGTTTTCGGGGTTCGACTGGAAACACCATATATTTT. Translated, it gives CASSFRGSTGNTIYF.

In DNA form, the CDR3 reads TGTGCCAGCAGCGGAACGGACAGTATTTACACTGAAGCTTTCTTT. It is translated as CASSGTDSIYTEAFF. The chain combines TRBV9 with TRBJ1-1, with D perhaps TRBD1 (6 bases). Germline loops: CDR1 SGDLS, CDR2 YYNGEE. V dropped 3 bases and J dropped 3 bases, with 15 bases sitting between them. The CDR3 has 15 amino acids.

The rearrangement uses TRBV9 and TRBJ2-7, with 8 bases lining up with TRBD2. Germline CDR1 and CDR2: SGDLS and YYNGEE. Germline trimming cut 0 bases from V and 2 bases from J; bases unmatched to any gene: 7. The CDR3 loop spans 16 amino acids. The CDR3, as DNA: TGTGCCAGCAGCGTAGGGAGCGGGGGAGGAACCTACGAGCAGTACTTC. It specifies CASSVGSGGGTYEQYF.

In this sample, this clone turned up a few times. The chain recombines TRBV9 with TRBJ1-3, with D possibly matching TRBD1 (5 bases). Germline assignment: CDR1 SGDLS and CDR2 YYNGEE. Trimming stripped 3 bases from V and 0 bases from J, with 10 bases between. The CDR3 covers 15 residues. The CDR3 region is CASSGHGGSGNTIYF. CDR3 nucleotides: TGTGCCAGCAGCGGACATGGGGGCTCTGGAAACACCATATATTTT. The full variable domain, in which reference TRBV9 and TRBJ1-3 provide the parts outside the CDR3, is DSGVTQTPKHLITATGQRVTLRCSPRSGDLSVYWYQQSLDQGLQFLIQYYNGEERAKGNILERFSAQQFPDLHSELNLSSLELGDSALYFCASSGHGGSGNTIYFGEGSWLTVV.

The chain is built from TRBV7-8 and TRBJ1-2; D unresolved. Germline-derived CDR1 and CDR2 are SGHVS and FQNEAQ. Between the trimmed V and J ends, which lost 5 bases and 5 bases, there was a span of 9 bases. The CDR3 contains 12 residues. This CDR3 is CASSAQGYGYTF. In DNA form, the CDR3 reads TGTGCCAGCAGCGCCCAAGGATATGGCTACACCTTC. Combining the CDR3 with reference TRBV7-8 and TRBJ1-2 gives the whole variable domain GAGVSQSPRYKVAKRGQDVALRCDPISGHVSLFWYQQALGQGPEFLTYFQNEAQLDKSGLPSDRFFAERPEGSVSTLKIQRTQQEDSAVYLCASSAQGYGYTFGSGTRLTVV.

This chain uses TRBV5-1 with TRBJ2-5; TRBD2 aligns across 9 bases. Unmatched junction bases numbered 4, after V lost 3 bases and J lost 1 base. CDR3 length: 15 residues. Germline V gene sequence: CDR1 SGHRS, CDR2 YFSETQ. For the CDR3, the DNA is TGCGCCAGCAGCTGGGGGACTAGCACCCAAGAGACCCAGTACTTC. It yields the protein CASSWGTSTQETQYF.

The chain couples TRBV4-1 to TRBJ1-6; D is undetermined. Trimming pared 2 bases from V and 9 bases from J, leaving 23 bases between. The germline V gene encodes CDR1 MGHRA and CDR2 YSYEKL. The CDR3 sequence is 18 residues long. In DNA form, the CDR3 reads TGCGCCAGCAGCCAACCAAGGCTAGGCTTATTCGGAGGTTCACCCCTCCACTTT. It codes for CASSQPRLGLFGGSPLHF.

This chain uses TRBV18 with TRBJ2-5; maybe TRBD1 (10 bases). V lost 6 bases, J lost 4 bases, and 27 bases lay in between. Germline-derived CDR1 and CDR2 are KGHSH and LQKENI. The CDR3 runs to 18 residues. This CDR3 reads CASSIRDRGAGGTETQYF. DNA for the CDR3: TGTGCCAGCTCCATCCGGGACAGGGGAGCGGGAGGAACAGAGACCCAGTACTTC.

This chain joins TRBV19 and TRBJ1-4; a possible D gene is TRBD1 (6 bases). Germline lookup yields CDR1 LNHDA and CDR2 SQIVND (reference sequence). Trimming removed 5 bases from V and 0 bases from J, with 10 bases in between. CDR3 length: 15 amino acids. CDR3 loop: CASSLGQTTNEKLFF. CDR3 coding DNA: TGTGCCAGTAGTCTTGGACAGACAACTAATGAAAAACTGTTTTTT.

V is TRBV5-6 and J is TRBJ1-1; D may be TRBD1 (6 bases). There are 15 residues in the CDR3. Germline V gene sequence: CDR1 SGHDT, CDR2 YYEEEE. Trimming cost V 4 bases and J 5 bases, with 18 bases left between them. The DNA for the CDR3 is TGTGCCAGCAGCCAAGTAGGGGGAATGGTAACTGAAGCTTTCTTT. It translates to CASSQVGGMVTEAFF.

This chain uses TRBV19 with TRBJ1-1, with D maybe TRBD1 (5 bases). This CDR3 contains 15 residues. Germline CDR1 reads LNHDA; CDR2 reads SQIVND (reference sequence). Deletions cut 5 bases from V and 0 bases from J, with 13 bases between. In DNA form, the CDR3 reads TGTGCCAGTAGTCCCCAGACAGCCATGAACACTGAAGCTTTCTTT. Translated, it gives CASSPQTAMNTEAFF.

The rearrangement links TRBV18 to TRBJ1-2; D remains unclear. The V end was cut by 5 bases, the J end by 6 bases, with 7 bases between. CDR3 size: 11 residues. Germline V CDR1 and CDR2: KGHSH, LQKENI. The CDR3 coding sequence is TGTGCCAGCTCAATATTAAATGGCTACACCTTC. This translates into CASSILNGYTF. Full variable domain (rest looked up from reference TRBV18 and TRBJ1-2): NAGVMQNPRHLVRRRGQEARLRCSPMKGHSHVYWYRQLPEEGLKFMVYLQKENIIDESGMPKERFSAEFPKEGPSILRIQQVVRGDSAAYFCASSILNGYTFGSGTRLTVV.

The CDR3 DNA is TGTGCCAGCAGCCTAAGACCCGGGCTCTCCTACGAGCAGTACTTC. Protein: CASSLRPGLSYEQYF. The rearrangement uses TRBV5-8 and TRBJ2-7; D unresolved. The V gene lost 4 bases and the J gene lost 0 bases, with 14 bases spanning the gap. From germline, CDR1 is SGHTS and CDR2 YDEGEE. The CDR3 runs 15 residues.

Here the CDR3 DNA reads TGTGCCAGCTCCGGTCTTCAGGGTTCCTATCAGCCCCAGCATTTT. It is translated as CASSGLQGSYQPQHF. The chain recombines TRBV6-1 with TRBJ1-5; D might be TRBD1 (5 bases). V lost 8 bases, J lost 5 bases, and 19 bases lay in between. Per the germline V gene, CDR1 is MNHNS and CDR2 is SASEGT. CDR3 length: 15 residues.

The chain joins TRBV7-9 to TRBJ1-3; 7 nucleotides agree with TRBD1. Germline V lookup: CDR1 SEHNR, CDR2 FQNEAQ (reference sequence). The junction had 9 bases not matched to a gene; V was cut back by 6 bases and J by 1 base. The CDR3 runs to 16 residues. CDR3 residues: CASSPRTGVSGNTIYF. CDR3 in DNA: TGTGCCAGCAGTCCCCGTACAGGGGTGTCTGGAAACACCATATATTTT. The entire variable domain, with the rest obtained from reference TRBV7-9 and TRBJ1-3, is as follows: DTGVSQNPRHKITKRGQNVTFRCDPISEHNRLYWYRQTLGQGPEFLTYFQNEAQLEKSRLLSDRFSAERPKGSFSTLEIQRTEQGDSAMYLCASSPRTGVSGNTIYFGEGSWLTVV.

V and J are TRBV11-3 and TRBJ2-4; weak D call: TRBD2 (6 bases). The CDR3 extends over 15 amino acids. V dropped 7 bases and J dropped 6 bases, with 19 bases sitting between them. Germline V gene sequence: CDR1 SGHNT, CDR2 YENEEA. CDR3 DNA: TGTGCCAGCAAAAAAGAGGGTGTGGGGGGAAACATTCAGTACTTC. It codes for CASKKEGVGGNIQYF. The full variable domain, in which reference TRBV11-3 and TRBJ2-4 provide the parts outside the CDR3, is EAGVVQSPRYKIIEKKQPVAFWCNPISGHNTLYWYLQNLGQGPELLIRYENEEAVDDSQLPKDRFSAERLKGVDSTLKIQPAELGDSAVYLCASKKEGVGGNIQYFGAGTRLSVL.

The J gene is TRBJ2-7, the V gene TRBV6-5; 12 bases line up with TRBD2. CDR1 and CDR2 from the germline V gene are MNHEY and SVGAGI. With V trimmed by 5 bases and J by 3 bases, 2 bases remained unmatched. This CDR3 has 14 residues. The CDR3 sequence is CASSTGLAGYEQYF. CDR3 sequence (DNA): TGTGCCAGCAGTACGGGACTAGCGGGCTACGAGCAGTACTTC.

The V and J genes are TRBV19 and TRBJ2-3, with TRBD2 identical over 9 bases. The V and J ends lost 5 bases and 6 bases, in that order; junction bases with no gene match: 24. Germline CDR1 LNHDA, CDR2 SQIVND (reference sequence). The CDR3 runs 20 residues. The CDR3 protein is CASSPTRFSGSIGLKDTQYF. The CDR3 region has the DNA TGTGCCAGTAGTCCCACCCGGTTTAGCGGGAGTATCGGGTTGAAGGATACGCAGTATTTT.

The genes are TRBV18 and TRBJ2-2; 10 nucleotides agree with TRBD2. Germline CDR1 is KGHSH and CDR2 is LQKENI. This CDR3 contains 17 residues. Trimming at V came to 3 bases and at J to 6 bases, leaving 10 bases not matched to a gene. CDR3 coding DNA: TGTGCCAGCTCACCTTCCAGCGGGAGGGCCCGGGCCGGGGAGCTGTTTTTT. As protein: CASSPSSGRARAGELFF.

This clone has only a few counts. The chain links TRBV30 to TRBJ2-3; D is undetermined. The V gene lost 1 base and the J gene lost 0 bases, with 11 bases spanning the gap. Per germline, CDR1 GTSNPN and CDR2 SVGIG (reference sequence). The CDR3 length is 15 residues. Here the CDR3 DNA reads TGTGCCTGGAGTGGGGCAGCCCCTAGCACAGATACGCAGTATTTT. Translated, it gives CAWSGAAPSTDTQYF.

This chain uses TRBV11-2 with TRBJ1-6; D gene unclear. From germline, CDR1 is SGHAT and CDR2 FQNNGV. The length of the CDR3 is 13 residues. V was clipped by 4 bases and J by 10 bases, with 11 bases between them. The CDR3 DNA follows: TGTGCCAGCAGCTCAACCTTACCGTCACCCCTCCACTTT. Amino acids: CASSSTLPSPLHF.

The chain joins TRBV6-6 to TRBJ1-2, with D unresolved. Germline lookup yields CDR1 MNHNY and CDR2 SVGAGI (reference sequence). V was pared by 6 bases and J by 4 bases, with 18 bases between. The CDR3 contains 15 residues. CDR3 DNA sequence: TGTGCCAGCAGCCCTACGTACGGGCGGTTCTATGGCTACACCTTC. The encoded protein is CASSPTYGRFYGYTF.

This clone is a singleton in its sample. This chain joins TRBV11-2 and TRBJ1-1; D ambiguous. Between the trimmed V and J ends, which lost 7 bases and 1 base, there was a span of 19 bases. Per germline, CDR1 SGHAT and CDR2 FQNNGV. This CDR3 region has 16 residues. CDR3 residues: CASTSQTAVGNTEAFF. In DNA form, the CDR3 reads TGTGCCAGCACCTCCCAGACGGCCGTTGGGAACACTGAAGCTTTCTTT.

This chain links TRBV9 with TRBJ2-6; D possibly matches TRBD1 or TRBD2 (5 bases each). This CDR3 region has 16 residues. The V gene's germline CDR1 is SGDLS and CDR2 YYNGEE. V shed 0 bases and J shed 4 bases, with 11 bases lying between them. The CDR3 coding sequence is TGTGCCAGCAGCGTAGACGGGGCCACAGGGGCCAACGTCCTGACTTTC. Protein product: CASSVDGATGANVLTF.

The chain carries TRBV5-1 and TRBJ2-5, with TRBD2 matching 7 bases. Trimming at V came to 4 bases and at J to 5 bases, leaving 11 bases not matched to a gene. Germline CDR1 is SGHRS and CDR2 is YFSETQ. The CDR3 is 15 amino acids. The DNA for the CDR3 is TGCGCCAGCAGCCTCCTGGGTGCGGGGGAGGAGACCCAGTACTTC. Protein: CASSLLGAGEETQYF.

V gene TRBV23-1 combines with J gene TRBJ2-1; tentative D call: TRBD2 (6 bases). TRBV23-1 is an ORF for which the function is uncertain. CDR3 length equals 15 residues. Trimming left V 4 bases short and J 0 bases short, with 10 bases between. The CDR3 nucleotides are TGCGCCAGCAGTCTAGCGGTCTACTCCTACAATGAGCAGTTCTTC. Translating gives CASSLAVYSYNEQFF.